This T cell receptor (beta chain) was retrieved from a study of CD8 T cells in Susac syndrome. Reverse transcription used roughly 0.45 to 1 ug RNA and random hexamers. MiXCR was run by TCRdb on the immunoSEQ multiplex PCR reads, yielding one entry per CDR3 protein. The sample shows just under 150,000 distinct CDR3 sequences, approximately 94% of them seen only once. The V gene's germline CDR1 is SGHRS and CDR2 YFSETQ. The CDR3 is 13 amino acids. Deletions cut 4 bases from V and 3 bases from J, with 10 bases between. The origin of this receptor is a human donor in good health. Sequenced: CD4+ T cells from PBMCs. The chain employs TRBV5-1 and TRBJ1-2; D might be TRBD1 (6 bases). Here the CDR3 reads CASSVDSDYGYTF. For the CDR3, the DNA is TGCGCCAGCAGCGTGGACAGCGACTATGGCTACACCTTC.